This TCR beta chain is from a study of cytomegalovirus exposure and HLA in healthy donors. Whole-study context: Sequencing of approximately 190 million T cells in an earlier analysis found more than 100 million unique TCR beta sequences.

The CDR3 is made up of 16 amino acids. The germline CDR1 and CDR2 sequences are LNHDA and SQIVND (reference sequence). Unmatched junction bases numbered 10, after V lost 3 bases and J lost 7 bases. About this clone: What it binds is unknown.

PCR was performed using 60 Vbeta and 13 Jbeta primers. Measured with immunoSEQ multiplex PCR; TCRdb has only the in-frame clones, and not every one. The sample lists just over 150,000 clones; roughly 78% were seen once. Study results and limitations: Later on, an analysis showed TCR association rates differing by HLA locus, with DRB1 the most and HLA-C the fewest. The study put 150 to 200 TCR beta chains on its list as cytomegalovirus-associated.

The sample comprised PBMCs. The chain joins TRBV19 to TRBJ1-4, with 8 bases that match TRBD1. The receptor was derived from a woman in her thirties or forties in good health and CMV-seronegative. The CDR3 here is CASSIRSSQGAEKLFF. The CDR3 coding sequence is TGTGCCAGTAGTATCCGGTCGAGTCAGGGGGCTGAAAAACTGTTTTTT.